The source of this T cell receptor beta chain is a study of cytomegalovirus exposure and HLA in healthy donors. Researchers ran the PCR with 60 Vbeta and 13 Jbeta primers. The method was immunoSEQ multiplex PCR; TCRdb's version includes in-frame clones alone and lacks a portion of them. The sample lists 150,000 to 200,000 clones; roughly 80% were seen once. This TCR came from a female donor in good health and CMV-seronegative. Sequenced material: PBMCs.

The CDR3 protein is CASSYRDRRNTEAFF. The CDR3 DNA follows: TGTGCCAGCAGTTACCGAGACAGGAGGAACACTGAAGCTTTCTTT. The V gene is TRBV6-5, the J gene TRBJ1-1; TRBD1 might be the D (6 bases). This CDR3 is built from 15 residues. The V gene's germline CDR1 is MNHEY and CDR2 SVGAGI. Between the trimmed V and J ends, which lost 2 bases and 1 base, there was a span of 11 bases.